The clone carrying this TCR beta chain was detected a few times. Just one base apart from a much larger clone, this may be a read error. Time point defined: newly diagnosed GD, antithyroid drugs for less than 3 months. Extracted RNA from PBMCs served as the source of the TCR library. The data were taken from a study of regulatory T cells in long-lasting Graves disease. The germline CDR1 and CDR2 sequences are SNHLY and FYNNEI. There are 16 residues in the CDR3. For TCR beta, libraries came from iRepertoire HTBI primers and Arm-PCR of CDR3 regions. TCRdb re-analysed the multiplex PCR reads in MiXCR, keeping a single row per CDR3 protein. Found here are roughly 420,000 distinct CDR3 sequences, over 15% of them singletons; the top ten hold about 11%. These data were also filed under a second study, of T cells in Graves' hyperthyroidism and ophthalmopathy.

The material was peripheral blood mononuclear cells (PBMCs), obtained at new diagnosis, from a patient treated with antithyroid drugs. The clonotype was recovered from a woman in her thirties with Graves disease. This chain connects TRBV2 to TRBJ1-1; TRBD1 aligns across 8 bases. The CDR3 protein is CASVEETGVSGTEASF. The CDR3 DNA reads as TGTGCCAGCGTAGAAGAGACAGGGGTGAGCGGGACTGAAGCTTCCTTT.